Included here is one TCR beta chain sequence, with context. The source of the sample is a study of blood T cell repertoires in COVID-19. Overall study context: Sites across the United States, Italy and Spain contributed samples from acute and convalescent COVID-19.

Produced via immunoSEQ multiplex PCR; TCRdb's table is partial and in-frame only. This table holds roughly 150,000 clones, roughly 93% found once. The V gene end was trimmed by 0 bases and the J gene end by 5 bases; junction bases not matched to a gene: 2. CDR1 is MNHEY, CDR2 SVGAGI, per germline. CDR3 length: 16 amino acids. Input material: peripheral blood. This receptor was obtained from a man aged 18 to 29 with acute or convalescent COVID-19. V usage is TRBV6-5 and J usage is TRBJ2-2; 11 bases fit TRBD1. As DNA, the CDR3 is TGTGCCAGCAGTTACTCCGGGACAGGGGGAACCGGGGAGCTGTTTTTT. Translation: CASSYSGTGGTGELFF.